A selection of T cell receptor beta chains follows, all from one sample in a study of blood T cell dynamics during melanoma immunotherapy. Method: immunoSEQ multiplex PCR; TCRdb's copy keeps in-frame clones and lacks some. The sample holds fewer than 8,000 clones; roughly 77% are singletons and the top ten take roughly 15%. The source was blood, collected from a patient treated with checkpoint blockade. The receptors derive from a human donor with melanoma. Both conserved end residues are part of each CDR3. The D gene is left open where the match is weak. Expanded clones are given a class, and other clones once, few, many or no size at all.

TRBD2	-	TRBV5-1	TRBJ2-5	CASSLAPAGGRETQYF	TGCGCCAGCAGCTTGGCCCCAGCGGGGGGGCGAGAGACCCAGTACTTC
-	-	TRBV10-3	TRBJ2-1	CAISFGATDEQFF	TGTGCCATCAGTTTTGGCGCGACCGATGAGCAGTTCTTC
-	-	TRBV30	TRBJ2-7	CAWGWGVRAGEQYF	TGTGCCTGGGGATGGGGGGTCCGTGCTGGGGAGCAGTACTTC
TRBD1	-	TRBV5-1	TRBJ1-1	CASSRAGGAMVNTEAFF	TGCGCCAGCAGCAGGGCAGGGGGCGCAATGGTGAACACTGAAGCTTTCTTT
-	-	TRBV5-4	TRBJ2-1	CASSFVAGSYNEQFF	TGTGCCAGCAGCTTCGTCGCGGGTTCCTACAATGAGCAGTTCTTC
TRBD1	-	TRBV9	TRBJ1-1	CASSPYDRERAFF	TGTGCCAGCAGCCCATACGACAGGGAGAGAGCTTTCTTT
TRBD1	-	TRBV7-6	TRBJ2-7	CASSLASGQGHEQYF	TGTGCCAGCAGCTTAGCGTCGGGACAGGGTCACGAGCAGTACTTC
-	once	TRBV27	TRBJ2-7	CASSVQVLSSYEQYF	TGTGCCAGCAGTGTACAGGTCCTGAGCTCCTACGAGCAGTACTTC
-	-	TRBV21-1	TRBJ1-1	CASSRIQGDDGTEAFF	TGTGCCAGCAGCAGAATACAGGGGGACGATGGTACTGAAGCTTTCTTT
-	-	TRBV6-4	TRBJ2-1	CARWRWEQFF	TGTGCCAGATGGCGGTGGGAGCAGTTCTTC
-	-	TRBV10-3	TRBJ1-5	CAIRADSRDQPQHF	TGTGCCATCAGGGCCGACAGTCGGGATCAGCCCCAGCATTTT
-	few	TRBV30	TRBJ1-1	CAWSPRVIEAFF	TGTGCCTGGAGCCCCCGGGTCATAGAAGCTTTCTTT
-	large	TRBV19	TRBJ2-7	CASSKARTDLDYEQYF	TGTGCCAGTAGTAAGGCCCGGACGGACCTCGACTACGAGCAGTACTTC
-	-	TRBV21-1	TRBJ1-5	CASSKVKPQHF	TGTGCCAGCAGCAAAGTTAAGCCCCAGCATTTT
TRBD2	-	TRBV27	TRBJ2-1	CASSSGLAGGPSYNEQFF	TGTGCCAGCAGTTCGGGACTAGCGGGGGGCCCGTCCTACAATGAGCAGTTCTTC
-	-	TRBV14	TRBJ1-4	CASSLAGQFVSEKLFF	TGTGCCAGCAGCCTTGCCGGACAGTTCGTTAGTGAAAAACTGTTTTTT
-	-	TRBV30	TRBJ1-2	CAWSVGDLGGYTF	TGTGCCTGGAGTGTCGGGGATTTAGGTGGCTACACCTTC
-	-	TRBV6-5	TRBJ1-1	CASSPGVGAGTEAFF	TGTGCCAGCAGCCCCGGAGTGGGGGCAGGAACTGAAGCTTTCTTT
TRBD1	-	TRBV28	TRBJ2-7	CASSSGQPYEQYF	TGTGCCAGCAGTTCGGGACAGCCCTACGAGCAGTACTTC
-	-	TRBV29-1	TRBJ2-1	CSVDPRQSPYNEQFF	TGCAGCGTTGACCCCCGCCAGTCCCCCTACAATGAGCAGTTCTTC
-	-	TRBV12-5	TRBJ2-7	CASGRPTYEQYF	TGTGCTAGTGGCCGCCCCACCTACGAGCAGTACTTC
-	-	TRBV13	TRBJ1-1	CASGESNTEAFF	TGTGCCAGCGGGGAAAGCAACACTGAAGCTTTCTTT
-	-	TRBV5-4	TRBJ2-3	CASSLSGSTDTQYF	TGTGCCAGCAGCTTAAGCGGGAGCACAGATACGCAGTATTTT
-	few	TRBV7-6	TRBJ1-5	CASSPDTNQPQHF	TGTGCCAGCAGCCCAGACACTAATCAGCCCCAGCATTTT
-	few	TRBV2	TRBJ2-2	CASSDQGATGELFF	TGTGCCAGCAGTGATCAGGGTGCAACCGGGGAGCTGTTTTTT
TRBD1	-	TRBV10-1	TRBJ2-7	CASSESTDRPTYEQYF	TGCGCCAGCAGTGAGTCGACGGACAGGCCGACCTACGAGCAGTACTTC
-	-	TRBV7-9	TRBJ1-4	CASSLGAVDNEKLFF	TGTGCCAGCAGCTTAGGGGCAGTAGATAATGAAAAACTGTTTTTT
-	-	TRBV19	TRBJ2-4	CASSPDTRGHIQYF	TGTGCCAGTAGTCCGGACACCCGCGGACACATTCAGTACTTC
TRBD1	-	TRBV6-1	TRBJ1-2	CASSAKTGNANYGYTF	TGTGCCAGCAGTGCGAAGACAGGGAACGCTAACTATGGCTACACCTTC
TRBD1	-	TRBV7-3	TRBJ2-3	CASSSDRGPTQYF	TGTGCCAGCAGCTCTGACAGGGGGCCTACGCAGTATTTT
-	-	TRBV5-1	TRBJ1-3	CASSFGQFSGNTIYF	TGCGCCAGCAGCTTTGGACAGTTCTCTGGAAACACCATATATTTT
-	-	TRBV7-3	TRBJ2-7	CASSLFGRGEYEQYF	TGTGCCAGCAGCTTATTTGGCAGGGGAGAATACGAGCAGTACTTC
-	-	TRBV30	TRBJ1-6	CAWSGRNSPLHF	TGTGCCTGGAGTGGAAGGAATTCACCCCTCCACTTT
-	-	TRBV27	TRBJ1-5	CASSLYAYSNQPQHF	TGTGCCAGCAGTTTATATGCATATAGCAATCAGCCCCAGCATTTT
-	-	TRBV7-9	TRBJ2-3	CASSLAIGIDTQYF	TGTGCCAGCAGCTTAGCGATCGGGATAGATACGCAGTATTTT
TRBD1	-	TRBV2	TRBJ1-5	CASSITGGSNQPQHF	TGTGCCAGCAGCATAACAGGGGGAAGCAATCAGCCCCAGCATTTT
TRBD1	once	TRBV5-1	TRBJ1-1	CASSSSRSGQLNTEAFF	TGCGCCAGCAGCTCGTCGCGCTCGGGACAGTTGAACACTGAAGCTTTCTTT
-	-	TRBV11-2	TRBJ2-5	CASSLGRKETQYF	TGTGCCAGCAGCTTAGGCCGAAAAGAGACCCAGTACTTC
-	once	TRBV11-1	TRBJ1-6	CASSLEVRLSPLHF	TGTGCCAGCAGCTTAGAGGTGCGGTTATCACCCCTCCACTTT
TRBD2	-	TRBV9	TRBJ2-5	CASSVGLAGTQETQYF	TGTGCCAGCAGCGTAGGACTAGCGGGGACCCAAGAGACCCAGTACTTC
-	-	TRBV7-2	TRBJ1-5	CASSLAEFWVSNQPQHF	TGTGCCAGCAGCTTAGCGGAGTTTTGGGTTAGCAATCAGCCCCAGCATTTT
-	-	TRBV6-5	TRBJ1-5	CASSRTDSNQPQHF	TGTGCCAGCAGTAGGACAGATAGCAATCAGCCCCAGCATTTT
-	once	TRBV21-1	TRBJ2-7	CASSKKDWTGVDEQYF	TGTGCCAGCAGCAAAAAGGACTGGACAGGGGTGGACGAGCAGTACTTC
-	medium-sized	TRBV5-6	TRBJ1-2	CASSLIRLTGYTF	TGTGCCAGCAGCTTGATTAGGTTGACCGGCTACACCTTC
-	-	TRBV2	TRBJ1-1	CASSEARYNTEAFF	TGTGCCAGCAGTGAAGCTCGGTATAACACTGAAGCTTTCTTT
-	-	TRBV27	TRBJ1-5	CASSLQGLGNQPQHF	TGTGCCAGCAGTTTACAAGGGTTGGGCAATCAGCCCCAGCATTTT
-	-	TRBV18	TRBJ2-5	CASSPPRGETQYF	TGTGCCAGCTCACCACCGAGGGGTGAGACCCAGTACTTC
TRBD2	-	TRBV4-1	TRBJ2-2	CASSQGILAGSGELFF	TGCGCCAGCAGCCAAGGTATTCTAGCGGGTTCCGGGGAGCTGTTTTTT
-	-	TRBV2	TRBJ2-2	CASTAGSTGELFF	TGTGCCAGCACAGCAGGGTCCACCGGGGAGCTGTTTTTT
-	-	TRBV9	TRBJ1-3	CASSVDNGSGNTIYF	TGTGCCAGCAGCGTAGATAACGGCTCTGGAAACACCATATATTTT
TRBD1	few	TRBV28	TRBJ2-7	CASSLPGTDSYEQYF	TGTGCCAGCAGTTTACCCGGGACAGACTCCTACGAGCAGTACTTC
-	-	TRBV28	TRBJ1-5	CASSRYPGKRVRNQPQHF	TGTGCCAGCAGCCGCTATCCGGGGAAAAGGGTTCGCAATCAGCCCCAGCATTTT
-	-	TRBV5-4	TRBJ1-6	CASSRDRLSSYNSPLHF	TGTGCCAGCAGCCGCGACCGGCTAAGCTCCTATAATTCACCCCTCCACTTT
-	-	TRBV11-2	TRBJ1-1	CASSLGTYTEAFF	TGTGCCAGCAGCTTGGGCACGTACACTGAAGCTTTCTTT
-	-	TRBV5-1	TRBJ2-1	CASSVEAPLGEQFF	TGCGCCAGCAGCGTGGAGGCCCCGTTGGGGGAGCAGTTCTTC
-	-	TRBV15	TRBJ1-5	CATSRALTGSRGPQHF	TGTGCCACCAGCAGAGCGTTAACAGGGTCTAGGGGGCCCCAGCATTTT
-	-	TRBV7-9	TRBJ1-2	CASTQGRGYGYTF	TGTGCCAGCACTCAGGGCAGGGGCTATGGCTACACCTTC